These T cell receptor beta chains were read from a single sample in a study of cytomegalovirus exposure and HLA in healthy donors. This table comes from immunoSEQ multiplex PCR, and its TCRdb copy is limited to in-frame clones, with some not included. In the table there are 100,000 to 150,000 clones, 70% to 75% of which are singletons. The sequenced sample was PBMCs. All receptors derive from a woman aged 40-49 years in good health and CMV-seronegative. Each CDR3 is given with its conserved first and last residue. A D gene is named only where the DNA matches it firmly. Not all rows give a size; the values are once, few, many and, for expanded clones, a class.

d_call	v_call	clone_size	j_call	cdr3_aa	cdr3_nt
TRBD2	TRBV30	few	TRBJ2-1	CAWSAGTSGSLGYEQFF	TGTGCCTGGAGTGCAGGGACTAGCGGGAGTCTCGGGTATGAGCAGTTCTTC
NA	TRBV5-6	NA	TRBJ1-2	CASSRSMSLNYGYTF	TGTGCCAGCAGCCGGTCCATGAGCCTTAACTATGGCTACACCTTC
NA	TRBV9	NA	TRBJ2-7	CASSVSPQQDYEQYF	TGTGCCAGCAGCGTCAGTCCCCAGCAGGACTACGAGCAGTACTTC
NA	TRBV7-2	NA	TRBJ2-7	CASSLWEGGLGSYEQYF	TGTGCCAGCAGCTTGTGGGAGGGGGGGCTGGGCTCCTACGAGCAGTACTTC
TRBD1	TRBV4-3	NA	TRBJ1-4	CASSQAQGTGPEKLFF	TGCGCCAGCAGCCAAGCGCAGGGGACAGGGCCTGAAAAACTGTTTTTT
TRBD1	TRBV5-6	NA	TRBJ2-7	CASSLRGGGYEQYF	TGTGCCAGCAGCTTGAGAGGGGGCGGCTACGAGCAGTACTTC
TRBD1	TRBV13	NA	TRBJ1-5	CASSLGRDRGNQPQHF	TGTGCCAGCAGCTTAGGCCGGGACAGGGGTAATCAGCCCCAGCATTTT
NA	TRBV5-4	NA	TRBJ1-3	CASRRDIASGNTIYF	TGTGCCAGCAGGAGGGACATTGCCTCTGGAAACACCATATATTTT
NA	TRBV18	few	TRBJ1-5	CASSPGSGGNQPQHF	TGTGCCAGCTCACCAGGCTCGGGGGGGAATCAGCCCCAGCATTTT
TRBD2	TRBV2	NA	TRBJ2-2	CASSASGRVGELFF	TGTGCCAGCAGTGCTAGCGGGAGGGTCGGGGAGCTGTTTTTT
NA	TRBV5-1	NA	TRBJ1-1	CASSPAGGVSEKAFF	TGCGCCAGCAGCCCCGCTGGGGGGGTTAGCGAAAAAGCTTTCTTT
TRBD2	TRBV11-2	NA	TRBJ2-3	CASSRGRGGQFTQYF	TGTGCCAGCAGTAGGGGGCGGGGGGGCCAATTTACGCAGTATTTT
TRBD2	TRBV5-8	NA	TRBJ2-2	CASSLGGLVNTGELFF	TGTGCCAGCAGCTTGGGCGGACTAGTGAACACCGGGGAGCTGTTTTTT
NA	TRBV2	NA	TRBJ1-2	CASSQGNSGYTF	TGTGCCAGCTCCCAGGGAAACTCTGGCTACACCTTC
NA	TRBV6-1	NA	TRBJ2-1	CASSLARNEQFF	TGTGCCAGCAGTTTAGCGCGGAATGAGCAGTTCTTC
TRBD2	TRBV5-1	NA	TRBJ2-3	CASSLGSGGGSTDTQYF	TGCGCCAGCAGCTTAGGTAGCGGGGGGGGGAGCACAGATACGCAGTATTTT
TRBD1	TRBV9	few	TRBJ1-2	CASSASTGGKLDGYTF	TGTGCCAGCAGCGCCTCCACAGGGGGGAAGCTCGATGGCTACACCTTC
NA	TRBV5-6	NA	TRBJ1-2	CASSDTGIGYGYTF	TGTGCCAGCAGCGACACAGGGATAGGGTATGGCTACACCTTC
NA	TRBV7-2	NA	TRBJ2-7	CASSPSYEQYF	TGTGCCAGCAGCCCGTCCTACGAGCAGTACTTC
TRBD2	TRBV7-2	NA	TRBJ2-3	CASSPWGGGGKTDTQYF	TGTGCCAGCAGCCCATGGGGTGGGGGGGGGAAGACAGATACGCAGTATTTT
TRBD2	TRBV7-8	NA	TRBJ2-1	CASSWTSGRSHEQFF	TGTGCCAGCAGCTGGACTAGCGGGAGGTCCCATGAGCAGTTCTTC
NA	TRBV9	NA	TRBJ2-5	CATEDLDNPFQETQYF	TGTGCCACAGAAGACCTGGACAATCCCTTCCAAGAGACCCAGTACTTC
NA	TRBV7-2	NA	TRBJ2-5	CASSPGGGGRETQYF	TGTGCCAGCAGCCCAGGGGGTGGGGGGCGAGAGACCCAGTACTTC
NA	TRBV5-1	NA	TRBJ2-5	CASSLEKGAGETQYF	TGCGCCAGCAGCTTGGAAAAGGGGGCGGGGGAGACCCAGTACTTC
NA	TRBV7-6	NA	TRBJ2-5	CASSLEVRIQETQYF	TGTGCCAGCAGCTTAGAAGTGCGGATACAAGAGACCCAGTACTTC
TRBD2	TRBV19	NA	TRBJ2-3	CASSILGTRRTDTQYF	TGTGCCAGTAGTATACTGGGGACTAGGAGGACAGATACGCAGTATTTT
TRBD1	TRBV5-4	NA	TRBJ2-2	CASSPDRGDTGELFF	TGTGCCAGCAGCCCGGACAGGGGGGACACCGGGGAGCTGTTTTTT
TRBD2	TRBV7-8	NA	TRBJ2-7	CASSPSGSTQAYEQYF	TGTGCCAGCAGCCCAAGCGGGAGCACACAGGCCTACGAGCAGTACTTC
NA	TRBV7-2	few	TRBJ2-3	CASSLSVATARNTQYF	TGTGCCAGCAGCTTAAGCGTGGCCACCGCACGGAATACGCAGTATTTT
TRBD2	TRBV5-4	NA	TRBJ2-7	CASSIWGGQYF	TGTGCCAGCAGCATCTGGGGGGGGCAGTACTTC
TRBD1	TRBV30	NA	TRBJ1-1	CAWRSGTGGTEAFF	TGTGCCTGGAGGTCCGGGACAGGGGGCACTGAAGCTTTCTTT
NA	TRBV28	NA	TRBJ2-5	CASHPAGKDSETQYF	TGTGCCAGCCACCCGGCGGGGAAGGACTCGGAGACCCAGTACTTC
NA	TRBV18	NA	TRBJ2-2	CASSRDSHTGELFF	TGTGCCAGCTCACGGGACTCGCACACCGGGGAGCTGTTTTTT
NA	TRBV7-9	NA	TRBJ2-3	CASSPRERQERNTQYF	TGTGCCAGCAGCCCGCGAGAAAGACAGGAACGGAATACGCAGTATTTT
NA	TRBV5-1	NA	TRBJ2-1	CASSRAGGTYNEQFF	TGCGCCAGCAGCCGAGCAGGGGGGACCTACAATGAGCAGTTCTTC
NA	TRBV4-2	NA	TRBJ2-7	CASSQALAGSYEQYF	TGTGCCAGCAGCCAAGCTCTGGCGGGGAGCTACGAGCAGTACTTC
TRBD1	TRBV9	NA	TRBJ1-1	CASRRDRGLRDTEAFF	TGTGCCAGCAGACGGGACAGGGGATTGCGTGACACTGAAGCTTTCTTT
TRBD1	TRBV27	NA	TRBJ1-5	CASMGQGAAATNQPQHF	TGTGCCAGTATGGGACAGGGGGCCGCGGCGACCAATCAGCCCCAGCATTTT
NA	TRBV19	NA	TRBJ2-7	CASSIGRQNYEQYF	TGTGCCAGTAGTATCGGGAGACAGAACTACGAGCAGTACTTC
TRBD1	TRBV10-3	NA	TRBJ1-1	CAITMDREGTEAFF	TGTGCCATCACCATGGACAGGGAGGGCACTGAAGCTTTCTTT
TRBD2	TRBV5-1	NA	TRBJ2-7	CASSLRGTSGFEQYF	TGCGCCAGCAGTTTGCGGGGGACTAGCGGTTTCGAGCAGTACTTC
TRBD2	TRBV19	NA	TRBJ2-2	CASSIGLAPTGELFF	TGTGCCAGTAGTATCGGACTAGCGCCCACCGGGGAGCTGTTTTTT
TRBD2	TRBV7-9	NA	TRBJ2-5	CASSFEIQRGQETQYF	TGTGCCAGCAGCTTTGAAATCCAGCGGGGGCAAGAGACCCAGTACTTC
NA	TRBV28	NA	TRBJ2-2	CASSSPGENTGELFF	TGTGCCAGCAGTTCGCCGGGGGAGAACACCGGGGAGCTGTTTTTT
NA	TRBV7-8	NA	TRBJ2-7	CASSLSSTPPIYEQYF	TGTGCCAGCAGCTTATCCTCCACTCCACCGATATACGAGCAGTACTTC
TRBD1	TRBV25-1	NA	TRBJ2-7	CASRGQGEQYF	TGTGCCAGCAGGGGACAGGGCGAGCAGTACTTC
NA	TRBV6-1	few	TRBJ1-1	CASSGRQPNTEAFF	TGTGCCAGCAGTGGGCGACAACCGAACACTGAAGCTTTCTTT
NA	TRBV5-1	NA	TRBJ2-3	CAGSRGSTDTQYF	TGCGCCGGCAGCCGGGGTAGCACAGATACGCAGTATTTT
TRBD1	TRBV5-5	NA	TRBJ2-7	CASSTAGTASYEQYF	TGTGCCAGCAGCACCGCTGGGACAGCCTCCTACGAGCAGTACTTC
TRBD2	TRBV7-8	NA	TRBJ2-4	CASSLDRLAGEKYIQYF	TGTGCCAGCAGCTTAGACCGACTAGCGGGGGAGAAGTACATTCAGTACTTC
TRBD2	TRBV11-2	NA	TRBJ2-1	CASSPWTSGGNEQFF	TGTGCCAGCAGCCCCTGGACTAGCGGGGGCAATGAGCAGTTCTTC
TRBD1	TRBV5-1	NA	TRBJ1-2	CASSVRGQGEGDGYTF	TGCGCCAGCAGCGTGCGGGGACAGGGGGAAGGTGATGGCTACACCTTC
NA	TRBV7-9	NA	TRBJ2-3	CASSTWTATDTQYF	TGTGCCAGCAGCACATGGACAGCCACAGATACGCAGTATTTT
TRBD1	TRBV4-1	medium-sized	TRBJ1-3	CASSPLRATRGNGNTIYF	TGCGCCAGCAGCCCCCTACGAGCCACCAGGGGGAATGGAAACACCATATATTTT